This T cell receptor beta chain was captured in a study of graft-versus-host responses after intestinal transplantation. Some clones are missing from TCRdb's copy, which holds only in-frame ones; the method was immunoSEQ multiplex PCR. The table shows roughly 20,000 clones, with under 50% occurring only once. V shed 6 bases and J shed 3 bases, with 14 bases lying between them. Germline CDR1 and CDR2: MNHEY and SMNVEV (reference sequence). This CDR3 comprises 14 residues. This sequence originates from a human patient who received an intestinal transplant. The chain carries TRBV27 and TRBJ1-2, with D tentatively TRBD1 (6 bases). Here the sequenced sample was alloreactive CD4+ T cells from a mixed lymphocyte reaction culture, taken before intestinal transplant. As for subset: CFSE-low proliferating T cells sorted from roughly 6-day pre-transplant mixed lymphocyte reaction (GvH or HvG direction). This CDR3 reads CASSPRQEYYGYTF. The CDR3 nucleotides read TGTGCCAGCAGCCCACGACAGGAGTACTATGGCTACACCTTC.